This TCR beta chain comes out of a study of post-analysis software for immune sequencing data. Overall study results and limits: Patients had higher frequencies than controls of roughly 5 TRBV segments, including TRBV5-6, TRBV5-1 and TRBV20-1.

V shed 0 bases, J shed 0 bases, and the junction held 4 bases outside the gene matches. Germline V CDR1 and CDR2: MGHRA, YSYEKL. This CDR3 contains 17 residues. Unique molecular identifiers had been added to the TCR beta cDNA libraries. TCRdb analysed the PCR reads with MiXCR anew, one entry per CDR3 protein. The sample carries approximately 660,000 distinct CDR3 sequences, about 60% recorded once. In the case of this clonotype: The antigen remains undetermined.

The specimen was blood. This sequence joins TRBV4-1 and TRBJ2-3; 9 bases are shared with TRBD2. The clonotype comes from a girl aged 2 to 9 with multiple sclerosis. The CDR3 DNA sequence: TGCGCCAGCAGCCAAGAGCGGGGGGGCGGGAGCACAGATACGCAGTATTTT. Residues: CASSQERGGGSTDTQYF.